Listed here are 27 T cell receptor beta chains from one sample, sequenced in a study of T-cell reconstitution after alpha-beta-depleted transplantation in children. Using unique molecular identifiers, the investigators prepared the TCRbeta library. MiXCR, run by TCRdb on the PCR reads, gives a single entry per CDR3 protein. Among some 830,000 distinct CDR3 sequences listed, around 15% were seen once. The starting material was PBMCs, mostly from graft donor cells, obtained 360 days after TCRalphabeta/CD19-depleted stem cell transplant. Receptor source: a male patient aged 10 to 17 who had a stem cell transplant for acute lymphoblastic leukemia, so the T cells may come from the graft donor.

This clonotype has more than one count but fewer than ten. This sequence joins TRBV29-1 and TRBJ2-6; no clear D. The germline V and J ends were trimmed by 6 bases and 0 bases, with 6 bases remaining between them. From germline, CDR1 is SQVTM and CDR2 ANQGSEA. CDR3 size: 13 residues. DNA for the CDR3: TGCAGCGTGGAAAGCTCTGGGGCCAACGTCCTGACTTTC. This translates into CSVESSGANVLTF.

This clonotype was counted a few times. The CDR3 DNA is TGTGCCAGCAGCCTCCGGGGGACGGCCTACGAGCAGTACTTC. Translated, it gives CASSLRGTAYEQYF. V is TRBV27 and J is TRBJ2-7, with a possible D match to TRBD2 (6 bases). The CDR3 consists of 14 residues. Looked up from germline, CDR1 is MNHEY and CDR2 is SMNVEV (reference sequence). Deletions cut 6 bases from V and 2 bases from J, with 14 bases between.

The chain couples TRBV20-1 to TRBJ2-7; 12 nucleotides match TRBD2. Losses at the gene ends were 1 base for V and 9 bases for J; bases not matched to a gene: 4. This CDR3 comprises 13 residues. Germline CDR1 and CDR2: DFQATT and SNEGSKA (reference sequence). CDR3 DNA: TGCAGTGCTAGAGGCCCGACTAGCGGGAGGCAGTACTTC. Amino acid sequence: CSARGPTSGRQYF.

This clonotype turned up a few times. The chain carries TRBV5-1 and TRBJ2-5; D is perhaps TRBD1 (6 bases). Deletions cut 1 base from V and 5 bases from J, with 18 bases between. Germline loops: CDR1 SGHRS, CDR2 YFSETQ. The CDR3 runs 16 residues. CDR3 nucleotide sequence: TGCGCCAGCAGCTTGATTCCAGGGGCAGGGGAGGAGACCCAGTACTTC. Its protein product is CASSLIPGAGEETQYF.

The chain uses TRBV21-1 and TRBJ2-2; the table's D call, TRBD1, has no DNA check behind it. TRBV21-1 is labeled a pseudogene. The CDR3 covers 15 residues. The CDR3 sequence: CASRHRGPGTGELFF. Here the CDR3 DNA reads TGTGCCAGCCGGCACAGGGGGCCGGGCACCGGGGAGCTGTTTTTT.

This clonotype showed up just a few times. V and J are TRBV27 and TRBJ2-1, with 10 positions matching TRBD2. The CDR3 extends over 18 amino acids. From germline, CDR1 is MNHEY and CDR2 SMNVEV (reference sequence). V lost 2 bases and J lost 4; bases outside the gene matches: 11. The CDR3 DNA reads as TGTGCCAGCAGTTTAGCCACCCCCGGGACTAGCGTTTACAATGAGCAGTTCTTC. Translating gives CASSLATPGTSVYNEQFF.

In this sample, this clonotype turned up a few times. The rearrangement links TRBV6-1 to TRBJ1-2; D unclear. The germline V gene has CDR1 MNHNS and CDR2 SASEGT. CDR3 size: 11 residues. The V end lost 7 bases, the J end lost 7 bases, and 10 bases lay between the germline ends. CDR3 protein: CASITIFGYTF. The CDR3 DNA reads as TGTGCCAGCATCACGATCTTTGGCTACACCTTC.

This clonotype appeared many times. The rearrangement uses TRBV5-6 and TRBJ2-1; TRBD2 aligns across 13 bases. Germline CDR1 is SGHDT and CDR2 is YYEEEE. The CDR3 length is 15 residues. The J segment lost 10 bases and the V segment lost 4 bases, leaving 8 bases of the junction unmatched. CDR3 coding DNA: TGTGCCAGCAGCCGGGGACTAGCGGGATTACGGGAGCAGTTCTTC. Translation: CASSRGLAGLREQFF.

This chain links TRBV11-1 with TRBJ2-1; no firm D call. CDR3 size: 14 residues. The germline V and J ends were trimmed by 2 bases and 3 bases, with 8 bases remaining between them. Per germline, CDR1 SGHAT and CDR2 FQDESV (reference sequence). CDR3 DNA: TGTGCCAGCAGCTTACGAGAGTTCTACAATGAGCAGTTCTTC. This gives the protein CASSLREFYNEQFF. Full variable domain (remainder filled in from reference TRBV11-1 and TRBJ2-1): EAEVAQSPRYKITEKSQAVAFWCDPISGHATLYWYRQILGQGPELLVQFQDESVVDDSQLPKDRFSAERLKGVDSTLKIQPAELGDSAMYLCASSLREFYNEQFFGPGTRLTVL.

The chain couples TRBV27 to TRBJ2-7, with 10 bases lining up with TRBD2. Germline CDR1 and CDR2: MNHEY and SMNVEV (reference sequence). V trimming: 7 bases; J trimming: 0 bases; junction bases outside the gene matches: 12. The CDR3 sequence is 17 residues long. CDR3: CASNPTRGLASSYEQYF. The CDR3 nucleotides are TGTGCCAGCAACCCGACACGGGGACTAGCGTCCTCCTACGAGCAGTACTTC.

This clonotype was seen many times. The CDR3 loop is CASSLVTVNTEAFF. CDR3 DNA: TGCGCCAGCAGCTTGGTGACAGTGAACACTGAAGCTTTCTTT. The chain links TRBV5-1 to TRBJ1-1; D is perhaps TRBD1 (5 bases). The ends were cut back, 0 bases at V and 0 bases at J, with 6 bases in the middle. The CDR3 runs 14 residues. Germline V gene lookup returns CDR1 SGHRS and CDR2 YFSETQ.

The CDR3 is CASSSQGGAHNEQFF. The CDR3 nucleotides read TGTGCCAGCAGCTCCCAGGGGGGGGCCCACAATGAGCAGTTCTTC. The rearrangement joins TRBV7-9 to TRBJ2-1; D may match TRBD1 or TRBD2 (7 bases each). CDR1 and CDR2 from the germline V gene are SEHNR and FQNEAQ (reference sequence). The CDR3 runs to 15 residues. With 4 bases removed from V and 5 bases from J, the gap between germline ends came to 15 bases.

This chain uses TRBV12-3 or TRBV12-4 with TRBJ1-2; TRBD1 matches 7 bases. This CDR3 region has 14 residues. V dropped 7 bases and J dropped 1; count of bases not matched to a gene: 6. CDR3 DNA sequence: TGTGCCAGCATCTCGACAGGGATTAACTATGGCTACACCTTC. Translation: CASISTGINYGYTF.

This clonotype was counted at least ten times. V and J are TRBV29-1 and TRBJ2-7; possibly TRBD1 for D (7 bases). Per germline, CDR1 SQVTM and CDR2 ANQGSEA. The CDR3 contains 13 residues. The V end was cut by 0 bases, the J end by 3 bases, with 9 bases between. CDR3 loop: CSVEDRGDYEQYF. As DNA, the CDR3 is TGCAGCGTTGAAGACAGGGGGGACTACGAGCAGTACTTC.

The chain carries TRBV7-8 and TRBJ1-1; 8 bases match TRBD1. Germline V gene data show CDR1 as SGHVS and CDR2 as FQNEAQ. The V gene end was trimmed by 1 base and the J gene end by 5 bases; junction bases not matched to a gene: 6. CDR3 length: 15 residues. This CDR3 is CASSLVRTGRTEAFF. CDR3 nucleotides: TGTGCCAGCAGCTTAGTCCGGACAGGGAGGACTGAAGCTTTCTTT.

The rearrangement joins TRBV11-1 to TRBJ1-2; D perhaps matches TRBD1 (5 bases). The V end lost 3 bases, the J end lost 2 bases, and 22 bases lay between the germline ends. Germline CDR1 is SGHAT and CDR2 is FQDESV (reference sequence). The CDR3 spans 18 residues. The CDR3 region is CASSFVQDSRRANYGYTF. As DNA, the CDR3 is TGTGCCAGCAGCTTCGTTCAAGACAGCCGGAGGGCAAACTATGGCTACACCTTC. Drawing the rest from reference TRBV11-1 and TRBJ1-2, the complete variable domain is EAEVAQSPRYKITEKSQAVAFWCDPISGHATLYWYRQILGQGPELLVQFQDESVVDDSQLPKDRFSAERLKGVDSTLKIQPAELGDSAMYLCASSFVQDSRRANYGYTFGSGTRLTVV.

This clonotype was observed a few times. The chain uses TRBV10-3 and TRBJ2-3; TRBD2 aligns across 11 bases. J was trimmed by 7 bases and V by 3 bases; bases with no gene match: 3. The germline V gene has CDR1 ENHRY and CDR2 SYGVKD. CDR3 length: 14 amino acids. CDR3 sequence: CAISETSGRHTQYF. The CDR3 DNA reads as TGTGCCATCAGTGAAACTAGCGGGAGACATACGCAGTATTTT.

This clonotype has ten or more counts. This chain connects TRBV29-1 to TRBJ1-5, with 9 bases lining up with TRBD1. J gave up 5 bases and V 4 bases, and 0 bases lay outside the gene matches. Germline-derived CDR1 and CDR2 are SQVTM and ANQGSEA. The CDR3 has 12 amino acids. The DNA for the CDR3 is TGCAGCGTTGGGACAGGGGATCAGCCCCAGCATTTT. Protein product: CSVGTGDQPQHF. Using reference TRBV29-1 and TRBJ1-5 for the parts outside the CDR3, the full variable domain is SAVISQKPSRDICQRGTSLTIQCQVDSQVTMMFWYRQQPGQSLTLIATANQGSEATYESGFVIDKFPISRPNLTFSTLTVSNMSPEDSSIYLCSVGTGDQPQHFGDGTRLSIL.

J is TRBJ2-5 and V is TRBV5-1; no reliable D call. Germline CDR1 is SGHRS and CDR2 is YFSETQ. V shed 1 base and J shed 4 bases, with 14 bases lying between them. The CDR3 totals 15 residues. Here the CDR3 reads CASSLTHGWGETQYF. Here the CDR3 DNA reads TGCGCCAGCAGCTTGACCCACGGGTGGGGAGAGACCCAGTACTTC. Complete variable domain (other parts from reference TRBV5-1 and TRBJ2-5): KAGVTQTPRYLIKTRGQQVTLSCSPISGHRSVSWYQQTPGQGLQFLFEYFSETQRNKGNFPGRFSGRQFSNSRSEMNVSTLELGDSALYLCASSLTHGWGETQYFGPGTRLLVL.

The chain is built from TRBV20-1 and TRBJ2-3; D possibly corresponds to TRBD2 (5 bases). Trimming shortened V by 0 bases and J by 5 bases, and 27 bases separated the two germline ends. CDR3 length: 19 residues. The V gene's germline CDR1 is DFQATT and CDR2 SNEGSKA (reference sequence). The CDR3 DNA reads as TGCAGTGCTAGAGATCCCTCTTGGCGCAGAGGGCCTATGCAAGATACGCAGTATTTT. As protein: CSARDPSWRRGPMQDTQYF.

In its sample, this clonotype was seen a few times. The CDR3: CASRKRTSGTNTGELFF. CDR3 coding DNA: TGTGCCAGCAGAAAGAGGACTAGCGGGACGAACACCGGGGAGCTGTTTTTT. This rearrangement joins TRBV2 to TRBJ2-2, with 12 bases aligning to TRBD2. The CDR3 totals 17 residues. The V gene end was trimmed by 6 bases and the J gene end by 0 bases; junction bases not matched to a gene: 5. CDR1 and CDR2 from the germline V gene are SNHLY and FYNNEI.

V is TRBV30 and J is TRBJ2-1; TRBD2 matches at 11 bases. CDR1 GTSNPN and CDR2 SVGIG come from the germline V gene (reference sequence). This CDR3 has 14 amino acids. J was trimmed by 9 bases and V by 0 bases; bases with no gene match: 4. CDR3 protein: CAWSVGTSGGEQFF. The CDR3 nucleotides are TGTGCCTGGAGTGTAGGGACTAGCGGCGGTGAGCAGTTCTTC.

Comment on this clonotype: The conserved closing phenylalanine or tryptophan is absent in this CDR3, likely reflecting a read error. V is TRBV7-9 and J is TRBJ1-3; D call uncertain. Per the germline V gene, CDR1 is SEHNR and CDR2 is FQNEAQ (reference sequence). The CDR3 totals 16 residues. V lost 7 bases, J lost 0 bases, and 16 bases lay in between. The CDR3 DNA reads as TGTGCCAGCACCCTGAACTCCGCGGACTCTGGAAACACCATATATGTT. Amino acid sequence: CASTLNSADSGNTIYV.

This chain links TRBV15 with TRBJ1-4, with D perhaps TRBD1 (6 bases). There are 14 residues in the CDR3. Germline-derived CDR1 and CDR2 are LNHNV and YYDKDF (reference sequence). Trimming removed 5 bases at V and 6 bases at J, with 13 bases between. The CDR3 loop reads CATSRGGSDEKLFF. CDR3 sequence (DNA): TGTGCCACCAGCCGGGGGGGCTCCGATGAAAAACTGTTTTTT.

There are a few counts of this clonotype. CDR3 sequence: CASSPASGRQETQYF. CDR3 in DNA: TGTGCCAGCTCACCAGCGAGCGGGCGCCAGGAGACCCAGTACTTC. The genes are TRBV18 and TRBJ2-5; maybe TRBD2 (6 bases). The V end lost 2 bases, the J end lost 5 bases, and 15 bases lay between the germline ends. Germline V lookup: CDR1 KGHSH, CDR2 LQKENI. This CDR3 has 15 amino acids. Full variable domain (remainder filled in from reference TRBV18 and TRBJ2-5): NAGVMQNPRHLVRRRGQEARLRCSPMKGHSHVYWYRQLPEEGLKFMVYLQKENIIDESGMPKERFSAEFPKEGPSILRIQQVVRGDSAAYFCASSPASGRQETQYFGPGTRLLVL.

The V and J genes are TRBV4-2 and TRBJ2-5, with D possibly being TRBD1 or TRBD2 (6 bases each). CDR3 length: 14 residues. Trimming removed 5 bases from V and 3 bases from J, with 13 bases in between. The germline gives CDR1 LGHNA, CDR2 YNFKEQ. The CDR3 DNA is TGTGCCAGCAGCTTTCCAGGGGAGGAAGAGACCCAGTACTTC. It codes for CASSFPGEEETQYF.

This clonotype has more than one count but fewer than ten. The chain combines TRBV14 with TRBJ1-5, with TRBD1 as a possible D gene (6 bases). The CDR3 sequence is 17 residues long. Trimming removed 5 bases at V and 0 bases at J, with 17 bases between. Germline V gives CDR1 SGHDN, CDR2 FVKESK. CDR3 DNA sequence: TGTGCCAGCAGCTCGGGGGGGCTCGAACATAGCAATCAGCCCCAGCATTTT. Protein sequence: CASSSGGLEHSNQPQHF. Based on the CDR3 plus reference TRBV14 and TRBJ1-5, the full variable domain is EAGVTQFPSHSVIEKGQTVTLRCDPISGHDNLYWYRRVMGKEIKFLLHFVKESKQDESGMPNNRFLAERTGGTYSTLKVQPAELEDSGVYFCASSSGGLEHSNQPQHFGDGTRLSIL.